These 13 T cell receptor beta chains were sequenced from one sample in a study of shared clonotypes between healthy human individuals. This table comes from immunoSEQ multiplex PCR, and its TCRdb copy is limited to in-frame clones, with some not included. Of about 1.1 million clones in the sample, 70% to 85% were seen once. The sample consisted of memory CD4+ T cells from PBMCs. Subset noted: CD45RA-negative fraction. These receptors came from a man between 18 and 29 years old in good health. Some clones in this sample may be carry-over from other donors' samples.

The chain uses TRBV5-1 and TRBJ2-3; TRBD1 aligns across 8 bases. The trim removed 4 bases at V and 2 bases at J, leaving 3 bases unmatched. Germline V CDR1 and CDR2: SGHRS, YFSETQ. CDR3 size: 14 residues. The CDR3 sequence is CASSPTGATDTQYF. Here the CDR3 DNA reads TGCGCCAGCAGCCCGACAGGGGCCACAGATACGCAGTATTTT.

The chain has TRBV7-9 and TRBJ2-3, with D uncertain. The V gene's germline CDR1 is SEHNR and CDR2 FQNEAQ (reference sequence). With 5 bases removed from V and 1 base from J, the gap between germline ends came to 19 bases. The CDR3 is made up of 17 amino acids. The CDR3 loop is CASSPRRYGVGTDTQYF. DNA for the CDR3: TGTGCCAGCAGCCCTCGTCGATATGGGGTTGGCACAGATACGCAGTATTTT.

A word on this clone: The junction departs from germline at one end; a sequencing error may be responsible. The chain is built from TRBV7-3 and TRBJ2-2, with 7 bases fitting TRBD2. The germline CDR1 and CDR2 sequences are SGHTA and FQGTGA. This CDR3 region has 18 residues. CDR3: CVSSFTALAAANTGELFF. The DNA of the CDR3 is TGTGTCAGCAGCTTTACGGCGCTAGCGGCCGCGAACACCGGGGAGCTGTTTTTT.

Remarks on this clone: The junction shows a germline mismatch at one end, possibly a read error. CDR3 protein: CSSFMNTEAFF. CDR3 nucleotide sequence: TGTTCCAGCTTCATGAACACTGAAGCTTTCTTT. V usage is TRBV2 and J usage is TRBJ1-1; D uncertain. CDR1 is SNHLY, CDR2 FYNNEI, per germline. The CDR3 has 11 amino acids.

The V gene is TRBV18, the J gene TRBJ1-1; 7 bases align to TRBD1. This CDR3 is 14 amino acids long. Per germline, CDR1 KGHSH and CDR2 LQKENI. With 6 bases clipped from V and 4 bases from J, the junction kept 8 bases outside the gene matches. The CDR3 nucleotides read TGTGCCAGCTCCGTGACAGGGTTCCCCACTGAAGCTTTCTTT. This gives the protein CASSVTGFPTEAFF. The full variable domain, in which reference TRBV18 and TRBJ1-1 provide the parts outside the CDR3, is NAGVMQNPRHLVRRRGQEARLRCSPMKGHSHVYWYRQLPEEGLKFMVYLQKENIIDESGMPKERFSAEFPKEGPSILRIQQVVRGDSAAYFCASSVTGFPTEAFFGQGTRLTVV.

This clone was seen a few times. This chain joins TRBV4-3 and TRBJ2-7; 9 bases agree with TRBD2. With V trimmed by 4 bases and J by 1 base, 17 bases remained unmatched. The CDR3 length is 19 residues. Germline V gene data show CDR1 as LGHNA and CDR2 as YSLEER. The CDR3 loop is CASSPAGTSSGIRSYEQYF. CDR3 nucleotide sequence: TGCGCCAGCAGCCCCGCCGGGACTAGCAGCGGGATTCGGTCCTACGAGCAGTACTTC.

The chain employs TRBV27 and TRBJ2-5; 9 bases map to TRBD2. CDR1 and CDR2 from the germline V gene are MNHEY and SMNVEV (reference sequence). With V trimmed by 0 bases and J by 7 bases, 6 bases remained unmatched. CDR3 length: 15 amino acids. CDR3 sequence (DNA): TGTGCCAGCAGTTTATCGACGGGACTAGCTGGGACCCAGTACTTC. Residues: CASSLSTGLAGTQYF.

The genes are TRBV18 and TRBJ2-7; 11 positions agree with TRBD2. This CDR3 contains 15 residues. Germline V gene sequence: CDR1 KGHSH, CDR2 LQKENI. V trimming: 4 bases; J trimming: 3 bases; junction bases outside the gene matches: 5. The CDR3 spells CASSRVLAGGYEQYF. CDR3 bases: TGTGCCAGCTCACGAGTCCTAGCGGGAGGCTACGAGCAGTACTTC.

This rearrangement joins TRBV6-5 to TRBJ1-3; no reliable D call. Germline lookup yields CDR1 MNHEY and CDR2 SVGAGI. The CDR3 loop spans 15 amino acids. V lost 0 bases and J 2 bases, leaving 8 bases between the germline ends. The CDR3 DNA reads TGTGCCAGCAGTTACTCGAAACAGACTGGAAACACCATATATTTT. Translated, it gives CASSYSKQTGNTIYF.

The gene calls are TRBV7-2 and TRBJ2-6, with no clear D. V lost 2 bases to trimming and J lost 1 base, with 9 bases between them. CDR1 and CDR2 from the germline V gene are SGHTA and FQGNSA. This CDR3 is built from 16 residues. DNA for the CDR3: TGTGCCAGCAGCTTAAGTCGAGCGTCTGGGGCCAACGTCCTGACTTTC. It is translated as CASSLSRASGANVLTF.

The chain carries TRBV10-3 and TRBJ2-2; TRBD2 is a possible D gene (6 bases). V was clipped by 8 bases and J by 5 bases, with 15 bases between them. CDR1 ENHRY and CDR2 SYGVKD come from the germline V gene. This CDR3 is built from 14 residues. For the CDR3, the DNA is TGTGCCATCGCCCAGGGACTCGTAACCGGGGAGCTGTTTTTT. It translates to CAIAQGLVTGELFF.

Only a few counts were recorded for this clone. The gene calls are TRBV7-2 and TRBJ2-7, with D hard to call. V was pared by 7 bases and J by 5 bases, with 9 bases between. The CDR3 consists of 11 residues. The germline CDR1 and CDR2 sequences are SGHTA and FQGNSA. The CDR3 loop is CASTLLHEQYF. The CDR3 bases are TGTGCCAGCACCCTTCTTCACGAGCAGTACTTC.

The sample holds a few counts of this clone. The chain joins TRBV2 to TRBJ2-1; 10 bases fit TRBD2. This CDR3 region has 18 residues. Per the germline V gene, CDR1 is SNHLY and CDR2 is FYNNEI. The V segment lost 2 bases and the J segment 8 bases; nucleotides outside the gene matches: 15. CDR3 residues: CASSEYPSGRSGSYEQFF. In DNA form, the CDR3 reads TGTGCCAGCAGTGAATACCCTAGCGGGAGATCAGGCTCATATGAGCAGTTCTTC.